Shown below are 15 T cell receptor beta chains from a single sample sequenced in a study of T cell responses to AZD1222 COVID-19 vaccine. Some clones are missing from TCRdb's copy, which holds only in-frame ones; the method was immunoSEQ multiplex PCR. The table records roughly 110,000 clones, under 95% of them present only once. Source: peripheral blood, taken on day 0 of AZD1222 vaccination. The receptors come from an adult in good health.

The chain joins TRBV19 to TRBJ2-1; 9 bases fit TRBD2. The CDR3 consists of 15 residues. The germline CDR1 and CDR2 sequences are LNHDA and SQIVND (reference sequence). V lost 3 bases to trimming and J lost 8 bases; unmatched junction nucleotides: 8. CDR3 loop: CASSIPAGGPHEQFF. The CDR3 region has the DNA TGTGCCAGTAGTATCCCGGCGGGGGGGCCTCATGAGCAGTTCTTC.

This rearrangement joins TRBV2 to TRBJ1-4; 7 positions agree with TRBD1. The V gene end was trimmed by 5 bases and the J gene end by 4 bases; junction bases not matched to a gene: 7. The CDR3 sequence is 15 residues long. Germline CDR1 and CDR2: SNHLY and FYNNEI. Here the CDR3 reads CASSWRTGRNEKLFF. The CDR3 DNA follows: TGTGCCAGCAGTTGGAGGACAGGCCGTAATGAAAAACTGTTTTTT.

The count of this clone is one. V is TRBV5-1 and J is TRBJ2-2; 13 nucleotides align to TRBD2. Germline CDR1 and CDR2: SGHRS and YFSETQ. The CDR3 spans 16 residues. Trimming removed 4 bases from V and 4 bases from J; junction bases left unmatched: 4. CDR3 protein: CASSMRTSGGTGELFF. CDR3 coding DNA: TGCGCCAGCAGCATGAGGACTAGCGGGGGCACCGGGGAGCTGTTTTTT.

The chain joins TRBV6-2 or TRBV6-3 to TRBJ2-6; 7 bases match TRBD1. Losses at the gene ends were 0 bases for V and 0 bases for J; bases not matched to a gene: 2. The CDR3 runs 17 residues. The V gene's germline CDR1 is MNHEY and CDR2 SVGEGT. The CDR3 loop reads CASSYSRQGSGANVLTF. The DNA of the CDR3 is TGTGCCAGCAGTTACTCGAGACAGGGCTCTGGGGCCAACGTCCTGACTTTC.

The V gene is TRBV12-5, the J gene TRBJ2-3; 7 bases are a match to TRBD1. The CDR3 spans 13 residues. Germline trimming cut 6 bases from V and 6 bases from J; bases unmatched to any gene: 6. Germline lookup yields CDR1 LGHNT and CDR2 FRNRAP. The CDR3 reads CASGPDRADTQYF. The CDR3 coding sequence is TGTGCTAGTGGCCCCGACAGGGCTGATACGCAGTATTTT.

This chain links TRBV6-2 or TRBV6-3 with TRBJ2-2; no clear D. This CDR3 has 16 amino acids. V was shortened by 6 bases and J by 6 bases, with 20 bases between the two germline ends. The germline V gene encodes CDR1 MNHEY and CDR2 SVGEGT. The CDR3 region is CASSDPSNPPPGELFF. The CDR3 DNA is TGTGCCAGCAGCGACCCCTCCAACCCCCCACCCGGGGAGCTGTTTTTT.

V gene TRBV5-1 combines with J gene TRBJ1-2; TRBD1 might be the D (6 bases). The V gene lost 4 bases and the J gene lost 4 bases, with 14 bases spanning the gap. Germline V gives CDR1 SGHRS, CDR2 YFSETQ. This CDR3 spans 14 amino acids. Here the CDR3 reads CASSLSGASYGYTF. The CDR3 DNA reads as TGCGCCAGCAGCCTCTCAGGGGCGTCCTATGGCTACACCTTC. The complete variable domain, with remaining parts taken from reference TRBV5-1 and TRBJ1-2, reads KAGVTQTPRYLIKTRGQQVTLSCSPISGHRSVSWYQQTPGQGLQFLFEYFSETQRNKGNFPGRFSGRQFSNSRSEMNVSTLELGDSALYLCASSLSGASYGYTFGSGTRLTVV.

CDR3: CASSQGLAGDTYEQYF. As DNA, the CDR3 is TGTGCCAGCAGCCAGGGACTAGCGGGGGATACCTACGAGCAGTACTTC. V gene TRBV7-6 combines with J gene TRBJ2-7, with 14 bases that match TRBD2. J was trimmed by 2 bases and V by 5 bases; bases with no gene match: 5. CDR3 length equals 16 residues. Germline V lookup: CDR1 SGHVS, CDR2 FNYEAQ.

The rearrangement uses TRBV7-2 and TRBJ2-7, with 9 bases that match TRBD1. This CDR3 is 15 amino acids long. Germline CDR1 SGHTA, CDR2 FQGNSA. J lost 2 bases, V lost 5 bases, and 7 bases had no gene match. CDR3 in amino acids: CASSEGQGSPYEQYF. The CDR3, as DNA: TGTGCCAGCAGCGAGGGACAGGGTAGTCCCTACGAGCAGTACTTC.

This chain connects TRBV11-2 to TRBJ2-1; 7 bases align to TRBD2. Losses at the gene ends were 4 bases for V and 0 bases for J; bases not matched to a gene: 6. The CDR3 consists of 16 residues. From germline, CDR1 is SGHAT and CDR2 FQNNGV. CDR3 region: CASSYAGGGSYNEQFF. Here the CDR3 DNA reads TGTGCCAGCAGCTACGCCGGCGGGGGCTCCTACAATGAGCAGTTCTTC.

The V gene is TRBV4-3, the J gene TRBJ1-4; D possibly corresponds to TRBD1 (5 bases). Germline CDR1 reads LGHNA; CDR2 reads YSLEER. The CDR3 is 15 residues long. V was shortened by 4 bases and J by 7 bases, with 16 bases between the two germline ends. This CDR3 reads CASSPAGGEGEKLFF. For the CDR3, the DNA is TGCGCCAGCAGCCCCGCTGGGGGGGAGGGTGAAAAACTGTTTTTT.

The rearrangement joins TRBV11-3 to TRBJ2-3; tentative D call: TRBD2 (6 bases). V dropped 1 base and J dropped 6 bases, with 14 bases sitting between them. Germline lookup yields CDR1 SGHNT and CDR2 YENEEA. The CDR3 has 15 amino acids. The CDR3 DNA sequence: TGTGCCAGCAGCTTAGTCGGGACTCCCTCCGATACGCAGTATTTT. Protein product: CASSLVGTPSDTQYF.

The chain employs TRBV5-1 and TRBJ2-1, with a tentative D call TRBD1 (6 bases). Germline V lookup: CDR1 SGHRS, CDR2 YFSETQ. Trimming removed 4 bases at V and 10 bases at J, with 15 bases between. The CDR3 has 13 amino acids. CDR3 in amino acids: CASSNPNRDEQFF. The CDR3 DNA sequence: TGCGCCAGCAGCAACCCCAACAGGGACGAGCAGTTCTTC.

As DNA, the CDR3 is TGTGCCAGCCACGTTAGGGGGGGGAATTCACCCCTCCACTTT. This translates into CASHVRGGNSPLHF. This chain connects TRBV19 to TRBJ1-6; TRBD1 might be the D (6 bases). V lost 9 bases, J lost 7 bases, and 16 bases lay in between. The CDR3 extends over 14 amino acids. In germline, CDR1 is LNHDA, CDR2 SQIVND (reference sequence).

V is TRBV6-2 or TRBV6-3 and J is TRBJ1-1; D is unclear. Looked up from germline, CDR1 is MNHEY and CDR2 is SVGEGT. Trimming removed 2 bases at V and 5 bases at J, with 15 bases between. The CDR3 length is 15 residues. The CDR3 here is CASSYSPQVGTEAFF. Written as DNA, the CDR3 is TGTGCCAGCAGTTACAGCCCCCAAGTAGGAACTGAAGCTTTCTTT.